This T cell receptor beta chain was found in a study of regulatory T cells in long-lasting Graves disease. General study findings and limits: The persistent group shared about 2,700 public clonotypes, more than the approximately 1,000 shared by new patients.

The sample's time point: newly diagnosed GD, antithyroid drugs for less than 3 months. Following extraction of RNA from PBMCs, that RNA was used to make the TCR library. The CDR3 spans 15 residues. Deletions cut 5 bases from V and 0 bases from J, with 14 bases between. As regards this clonotype: Its target is unknown.

iRepertoire HTBI primers and Arm-PCR of CDR3 regions built TCR beta libraries. TCRdb re-derived calls from the multiplex PCR reads in MiXCR, one entry per CDR3 protein. This sample carries about 540,000 distinct CDR3 sequences, 13% of them seen once, and the ten largest clones take roughly 10%. These data are also associated with another study on T cells in Graves' hyperthyroidism and ophthalmopathy.

Source: peripheral blood mononuclear cells (PBMCs), taken at new diagnosis, from a patient treated with antithyroid drugs. The source is a young man with Graves disease. The chain joins TRBV12-3 or TRBV12-4 to TRBJ2-7; TRBD1 or TRBD2 may be the D gene (5 bases each). The CDR3 DNA follows: TGTGCCAGCAGTCCGGGACCCAACTTCTCCTACGAGCAGTACTTC. As protein: CASSPGPNFSYEQYF.